This note documents a single TCR beta chain sequence. In the study's own analysis: For nucleated cells, counts were estimated from reference gene primer amplification. Sequencing was performed with immunoSEQ multiplex PCR; in TCRdb, only in-frame clones are kept and a portion is missing. V, J and clone size are those of that table, while D and trimming were read from the DNA. Among 100,000 to 150,000 clones listed, over 75% were seen once. The data are from a study of blood T cell repertoires in COVID-19. Study background: The study drew acute and convalescent COVID-19 samples from the United States, Italy and Spain.

From germline, CDR1 is WNHNN and CDR2 SYGVQD (reference sequence). V lost 4 bases to trimming and J lost 3 bases; unmatched junction nucleotides: 4. This CDR3 comprises 14 residues. The sequence was obtained from a man between 60 and 75 years old with acute or convalescent COVID-19. J is TRBJ1-1 and V is TRBV10-1; 8 nucleotides match TRBD1. The sample was peripheral blood. As DNA, the CDR3 is TGCGCCAGCAGTGGACAGGGGATTGACACTGAAGCTTTCTTT. Translating it yields CASSGQGIDTEAFF.